The text below deals with one TCR beta chain. V shed 3 bases and J 3 bases; nucleotides not matched to a gene: 3. The CDR3 length is 14 residues. CDR1 GTSNPN and CDR2 SVGIG come from the germline V gene (reference sequence). The entry originates in a study of blood T cell repertoires in COVID-19. About the research overall: Spain, Italy and the United States supplied samples that represented acute and convalescent COVID-19.

Clones were sequenced by immunoSEQ multiplex PCR, and TCRdb holds only the in-frame ones, with some missing. The table includes some 86,000 clones, roughly 83% detected once. This clonotype originated in a woman at least 80 years old with active or convalescent COVID-19. The chain recombines TRBV30 with TRBJ1-3; 9 nucleotides align to TRBD1. The sequencing input was peripheral blood. The DNA of the CDR3 is TGTGCCTGGAGACAGGGGGCGCGTGGAAACACCATATATTTT. The encoded protein is CAWRQGARGNTIYF.